This T cell receptor beta chain originates from a study of response to subunit inactivated influenza vaccine. Study results and caveats: The authors proposed limited new T cell recruitment per seasonal influenza vaccination.

As for this clonotype: What it binds is not known.

MiXCR, applied by TCRdb to the RT-PCR reads, yields one record per CDR3 protein. The table has 710,000 or so distinct CDR3 sequences, roughly 14% seen once. Germline CDR1 is SGHTA and CDR2 is FQGNSA. Trimming removed 0 bases from V and 4 bases from J; junction bases left unmatched: 6. The CDR3 is made up of 16 amino acids. The sequence was obtained from a man aged 50-59 years who received an inactivated influenza vaccine. The chain joins TRBV7-2 to TRBJ2-3; 8 bases fit TRBD2. This specimen was PBMCs from blood, taken 11 to 12 days after vaccination. The CDR3 DNA reads TGTGCCAGCAGCTTAGCCTGGACTAGCATCGCAGATACGCAGTATTTT. As protein: CASSLAWTSIADTQYF.